This T cell receptor beta chain was captured in a study of blood T cell repertoires in COVID-19 (dated by TCRdb to the early 2020s). For context, the study as a whole: Samples from collaborators originated in the United States, Italy and Spain and spanned both the acute and convalescent phases of COVID-19. The prospective study material was composed of cDNA or gDNA derived from T cells, B-cell-depleted T cells, or PBMCs. A de-identified subject ID, COVID-19 status, age in years and sex were almost always included in the sample metadata. The dataset comprised deeply sampled blood TCRbeta repertoires from subjects exposed to, actively infected with, or recovered from COVID-19. The samples were drawn from two sources: the first 160 participants of the ongoing ImmuneRACE study, and over 1,000 subjects contributed by 6 global collaborators. HLA class I and class II types, where available, came from metadata supplied by the sample provider rather than from assay-based typing. A freely available public database, intended as a resource for researchers studying the immune response to SARS-CoV-2, is where the repertoires were released.

Collaborating institutions collected whole blood in K2EDTA tubes following their own protocols. For TCRbeta analysis, collaborator samples were shipped as frozen whole blood, as isolated PBMCs, or as DNA extracted from either sample type. In its sample, this clone was seen a few times. This clone's antigen is unknown. No qualities accompany the bases; no much larger clone lies one base away. V and J are trimmed by 3 bases and 0 bases, and the gene matches miss 2 bases of the junction. There are 15 amino acids in the CDR3, from cysteine to phenylalanine inclusive. The read is trimmed to its CDR3 DNA, 45 bases read in frame from base 1. Sequences KGHSH (CDR1) and LQKENI (CDR2) are obtained from the germline V gene. TCRbeta CDR3 regions were amplified from genomic DNA by means of the immunoSEQ Assay, a bias-controlled multiplex PCR. Per the authors' processing: Within the assay, amplification of reference gene primers was used to estimate how many nucleated cells each sample contained. Sequence reads were collapsed and filtered to measure the absolute abundance of every unique TCRbeta CDR3 rearrangement. Productive Simpson clonality was computed per sample as the square root of Simpson's diversity index over productive rearrangements. As stored in TCRdb, this immuneACCESS dataset retains in-frame rearrangements with V and J assigned. A fraction of the clones does not appear; measured against another copy, unresolved V genes explain less than half of the discrepancy, and the remainder lacks a known reason. V, J and clone size were drawn from that table, and D and trimming were deduced from the DNA. The sample records 100,000 or so clones, roughly 80% of which are singletons. Clones ranked in the top ten supply 24% of the sample.

Study-wide findings and limitations: How much clinical and demographic metadata was included differed by source and by participant, and the metadata was provided uncurated.

This sequence uses TRBV18 and TRBJ1-3; 7 central bases correspond to TRBD1. The TCR comes from a human donor in a cohort sampled during active COVID-19. Material for sequencing was peripheral blood. CDR3 protein: CASSPGTVSGNTIYF. The nucleotide sequence reads as follows: TGTGCCAGCTCACCCGGGACAGTCTCTGGAAACACCATATATTTT.